The following is a T cell receptor beta chain sequence with its context. The data belong to a study of blood T cell repertoires in COVID-19. Study background: Samples representing acute and convalescent COVID-19 were sourced from the United States, Italy and Spain. The cDNA or gDNA used as material had been derived from T cells, B-cell-depleted T cells, or PBMCs.

How the authors handled the data: Estimation of nucleated cell counts was performed using reference gene primer amplification. This table comes from immunoSEQ multiplex PCR, and its TCRdb copy is limited to in-frame clones, with some not included. Clone size and the V and J calls come from that table; the DNA yielded D and trimming. The sample lists a few hundred thousand clones; around 88% were seen once. Sequenced input: peripheral blood. This TCR derives from a man younger than 45 with acute or convalescent COVID-19.

The DNA of the CDR3 is TGTGCCAGCAGCCCTCCCCCTTTCGGAGAAACAAGGGATACGCAGTATTTT. Its protein is CASSPPPFGETRDTQYF. V usage is TRBV7-9 and J usage is TRBJ2-3; no definite D call. The CDR3 is 17 residues long. Germline CDR1 and CDR2: SEHNR and FQNEAQ (reference sequence). V lost 5 bases to trimming and J lost 6 bases, with 24 bases between them.